This T cell receptor beta chain is drawn from a study of molecular identifiers for immune sequencing clone quantification. CDR1 and CDR2 from the germline V gene are SGHVS and FNYEAQ. This CDR3 region has 14 residues. V lost 5 bases to trimming and J lost 6 bases, with 16 bases between them. Naive CD8 T cells underwent sorting with the CD8+CD4-CCR7+CD45RA+ definition. This clonotype was counted at least ten times. What it recognizes is unknown. Study-wide findings and caveats: Whereas naive cells kept under 1% of molecules in clones above 20 RNA copies, such clones held over 98% in effectors. Same-barcode identical TCR molecules could make highly expanded clones look smaller than they are. Even with more than 950,000 naive cells present, spiked Jurkat TCR RNA from one cell was reportedly detectable.

TCRdb called the PCR reads again in MiXCR, with one record for every CDR3 protein. The sample has 40,000 to 45,000 distinct CDR3 sequences, around 20% seen once. This TCR was recovered from a human donor in good health. Some libraries in this study had Jurkat cell RNA spiked in. This chain links TRBV7-6 with TRBJ1-1; D gene unclear. What was sequenced was naive CD8+ T cells from blood, with Jurkat cell RNA spiked in. Subset: FACS-sorted CD8+CD4-CCR7+CD45RA+ naive T cells. CDR3 sequence: CASSPGVVGAEAFF. CDR3 bases: TGTGCCAGCAGCCCGGGCGTCGTTGGAGCTGAAGCTTTCTTT.